The sample holds one count of the clone carrying this T cell receptor beta chain. Its antigen is still unknown. This entry is derived from a study of CD8+CD57+ T cells in acquired aplastic anemia. Using genomic DNA as the template, TCR beta VDJ and CDR3 profiling was carried out. One entry per CDR3 protein results from TCRdb running MiXCR on the reads. This table holds 200,000 or so distinct CDR3 sequences, around 49% found once. All patients picked for sequencing had shown, by flow cytometry, an expansion of CD8+CD57+ cells. Overall study results and limits: Found in both controls and patients were about 30 CD8+ CDR3 sequences. CD8+ Simpson's diversity did not differ significantly between patients and controls.

The source material was sorted CD4+, CD8+, or CD8+CD57+ T cells (not recorded which) from PBMCs. The clonotype originates from a human donor with aplastic anemia.

CDR3 residues: CSVGTSGPGLGEQYF. The CDR3 nucleotides read TGCAGCGTTGGGACTAGCGGGCCAGGACTGGGCGAGCAGTACTTC. The chain has TRBV29-1 and TRBJ2-7; 11 nucleotides match TRBD2. Germline loops: CDR1 SQVTM, CDR2 ANQGSEA. The CDR3 has 15 residues. V lost 4 bases to trimming and J lost 6 bases; unmatched junction nucleotides: 11.